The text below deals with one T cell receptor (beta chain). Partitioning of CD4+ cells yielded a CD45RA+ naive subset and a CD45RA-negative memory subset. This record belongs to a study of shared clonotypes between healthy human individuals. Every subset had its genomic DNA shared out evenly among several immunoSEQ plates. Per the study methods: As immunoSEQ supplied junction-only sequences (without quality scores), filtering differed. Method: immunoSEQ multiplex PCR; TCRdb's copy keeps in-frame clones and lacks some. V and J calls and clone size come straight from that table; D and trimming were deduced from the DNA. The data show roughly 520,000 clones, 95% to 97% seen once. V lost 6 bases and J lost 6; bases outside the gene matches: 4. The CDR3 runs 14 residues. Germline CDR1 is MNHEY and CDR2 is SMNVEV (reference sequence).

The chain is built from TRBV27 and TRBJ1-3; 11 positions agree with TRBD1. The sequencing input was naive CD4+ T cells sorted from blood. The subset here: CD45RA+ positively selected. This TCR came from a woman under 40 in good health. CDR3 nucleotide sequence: TGTGCCAGCAGAGAGGGACAGGGGGTAAACACCATATATTTT. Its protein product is CASREGQGVNTIYF.